Below are 31 T cell receptor beta chains sequenced from a single sample in a study of shared clonotypes between healthy human individuals (dated by TCRdb to about 2020). Library preparation was by the immunoSEQ multiplex PCR assay. TCRdb limited this immuneACCESS table to in-frame rearrangements with V and J called. A share of clones is missing; checked studies link under half to unresolved V genes, and the rest is unexplained. The sample includes about 2.5 million clones, with around 92% observed a single time. The ten largest clones represent around 0.38% of the sample. Sequenced sample: naive CD4+ T cells from PBMCs. Explained via the paper, the cell subset or site label denotes: CD45RA+ positively selected. These receptors all come from a young man in good health. Some clones in this sample may be carry-over from other donors' samples.

With regard to this clone: Other nucleotide sequences in the sample specify the same CDR3. This rearrangement joins TRBV30 to TRBJ2-7; D perhaps matches TRBD1 (6 bases). The CDR3 length is 11 residues. The V gene's germline CDR1 is GTSNPN and CDR2 SVGIG (reference sequence). Trimming cost V 4 bases and J 2 bases, with 6 bases left between them. In DNA form, the CDR3 reads TGTGCCTGGACAGGGGCCTACGAGCAGTACTTC. Its translation: CAWTGAYEQYF.

The gene calls are TRBV5-1 and TRBJ2-1, with 8 bases matching TRBD2. The CDR3 is made up of 13 amino acids. Germline assignment: CDR1 SGHRS and CDR2 YFSETQ. The ends lost 7 bases at V and 5 bases at J; junction bases unmatched: 5. In nucleotides, the CDR3 is TGCGCCAGCGGGATAGCGGGACACAATGAGCAGTTCTTC. Protein: CASGIAGHNEQFF.

This sequence joins TRBV11-3 and TRBJ2-1; the match to TRBD2 covers 11 bases. Per the germline V gene, CDR1 is SGHNT and CDR2 is YENEEA. Trimming cost V 7 bases and J 1 base; bases outside gene matches: 12. There are 18 residues in the CDR3. Here the CDR3 reads CASTTPGLAALSYNEQFF. CDR3 DNA sequence: TGTGCCAGCACAACCCCGGGACTAGCGGCCCTTTCCTACAATGAGCAGTTCTTC. Full variable domain (remainder filled in from reference TRBV11-3 and TRBJ2-1): EAGVVQSPRYKIIEKKQPVAFWCNPISGHNTLYWYLQNLGQGPELLIRYENEEAVDDSQLPKDRFSAERLKGVDSTLKIQPAELGDSAVYLCASTTPGLAALSYNEQFFGPGTRLTVL.

The V and J genes are TRBV6-5 and TRBJ2-7, with a possible D match to TRBD1 (6 bases). Trimming pared 2 bases from V and 5 bases from J, leaving 10 bases between. This CDR3 has 13 residues. Germline V gene lookup returns CDR1 MNHEY and CDR2 SVGAGI. This chain's CDR3 is CASSYLKGDEQYF. The CDR3 nucleotides read TGTGCCAGCAGTTACCTTAAGGGGGACGAGCAGTACTTC.

The rearrangement links TRBV2 to TRBJ1-3; D not certain. Per the germline V gene, CDR1 is SNHLY and CDR2 is FYNNEI. This CDR3 is 15 amino acids long. Trimming removed 6 bases from V and 0 bases from J, with 12 bases in between. DNA of the CDR3: TGTGCCAGCAGCCTGCTGAGGGTCTCTGGAAACACCATATATTTT. It codes for CASSLLRVSGNTIYF.

The V gene is TRBV29-1, the J gene TRBJ2-5; D is possibly TRBD2 (5 bases). This CDR3 is 15 amino acids long. V gave up 6 bases and J gave up 4 bases, with 21 bases separating them. The germline gives CDR1 SQVTM, CDR2 ANQGSEA. The CDR3 sequence is CSVTLGFSSGETQYF. In DNA, the CDR3 is TGCAGCGTAACACTAGGATTCTCCTCGGGAGAGACCCAGTACTTC.

This clone was counted once. This sequence joins TRBV2 and TRBJ2-1; 8 positions agree with TRBD1. The CDR3 loop spans 12 amino acids. Unmatched junction bases numbered 4, after V lost 6 bases and J lost 9 bases. Germline-derived CDR1 and CDR2 are SNHLY and FYNNEI. CDR3 bases: TGTGCCAGCAGGTTCGACAGGGGTGAGCAGTTCTTC. Protein sequence: CASRFDRGEQFF.

The chain is built from TRBV29-1 and TRBJ1-1; a weak D match, TRBD1 (6 bases). This CDR3 region has 11 residues. Trimming removed 5 bases from V and 3 bases from J, with 7 bases in between. CDR1 is SQVTM, CDR2 ANQGSEA, per germline. The CDR3 DNA reads TGCAGCGTTCAGGGGCACACTGAAGCTTTCTTT. Encoded protein: CSVQGHTEAFF.

The chain uses TRBV4-1 and TRBJ2-5, with TRBD1 matching 7 bases. CDR1 is MGHRA, CDR2 YSYEKL, per germline. The CDR3 contains 17 residues. Trimming removed 1 base from V and 1 base from J; junction bases left unmatched: 9. DNA of the CDR3: TGCGCCAGCAGCCAAGGCCTAAGACAGGGCCTCCAAGAGACCCAGTACTTC. As protein: CASSQGLRQGLQETQYF.

J is TRBJ2-1 and V is TRBV5-1, with 11 bases lining up with TRBD2. CDR1 is SGHRS and CDR2 is YFSETQ in the germline V gene. Trimming removed 3 bases from V and 2 bases from J; junction bases left unmatched: 4. The CDR3 contains 16 residues. In nucleotides, the CDR3 is TGCGCCAGCAGCTCCCCGGGACTAGCGGCCTACAATGAGCAGTTCTTC. Residues: CASSSPGLAAYNEQFF.

The chain is built from TRBV5-1 and TRBJ2-7, with TRBD1 matching over 7 bases. The CDR3 is made up of 14 amino acids. The junction had 2 bases not matched to a gene; V was cut back by 0 bases and J by 2 bases. Germline lookup yields CDR1 SGHRS and CDR2 YFSETQ. The CDR3 DNA sequence: TGCGCCAGCAGCTTGGAACAGGGGCCCTACGAGCAGTACTTC. Translated, it gives CASSLEQGPYEQYF.

The count of this clone is one. The genes are TRBV5-5 and TRBJ1-1; no firm D call. The ends were cut back, 4 bases at V and 6 bases at J, with 13 bases in the middle. Germline CDR1 reads SGHKS; CDR2 reads YYEKEE (reference sequence). There are 13 residues in the CDR3. The CDR3 loop reads CASSREEVAEAFF. CDR3 DNA: TGTGCCAGCAGCCGCGAGGAAGTCGCTGAAGCTTTCTTT.

This clone was counted once. Here the CDR3 reads CASSYEGTSGGEQFF. The DNA of the CDR3 is TGTGCCAGCAGTTACGAAGGGACCTCGGGGGGTGAGCAGTTCTTC. The J gene is TRBJ2-1, the V gene TRBV6-5; 7 nucleotides align to TRBD2. Trimming at V came to 2 bases and at J to 9 bases, leaving 10 bases not matched to a gene. The CDR3 length is 15 residues. Germline V gene lookup returns CDR1 MNHEY and CDR2 SVGAGI.

The chain uses TRBV19 and TRBJ1-1; D is undetermined. V was shortened by 8 bases and J by 4 bases, with 8 bases between the two germline ends. Germline values: CDR1 LNHDA, CDR2 SQIVND (reference sequence). The CDR3 has 11 residues. CDR3 in DNA: TGTGCCAGTTTCGGCGCCACTGAAGCTTTCTTT. Translating gives CASFGATEAFF. The full variable domain, rest sourced from reference TRBV19 and TRBJ1-1, is DGGITQSPKYLFRKEGQNVTLSCEQNLNHDAMYWYRQDPGQGLRLIYYSQIVNDFQKGDIAEGYSVSREKKESFPLTVTSAQKNPTAFYLCASFGATEAFFGQGTRLTVV.

The chain has TRBV28 and TRBJ1-1; no clear D gene. The CDR3 consists of 12 residues. Germline V gene data show CDR1 as MDHEN and CDR2 as SYDVKM. V shed 7 bases and J shed 0 bases, with 6 bases lying between them. DNA of the CDR3: TGTGCCAGCACGCCTATGAACACTGAAGCTTTCTTT. Its protein product is CASTPMNTEAFF.

The rearrangement links TRBV7-2 to TRBJ1-1, with 8 bases fitting TRBD1. With V trimmed by 7 bases and J by 1 base, 8 bases remained unmatched. The CDR3 contains 15 residues. CDR1 and CDR2 from the germline V gene are SGHTA and FQGNSA. CDR3 nucleotide sequence: TGTGCCAGCACCCCTAACAGGGGGAGGAACACTGAAGCTTTCTTT. Translating it yields CASTPNRGRNTEAFF.

The CDR3 here is CASSPGRMAEQYF. The DNA of the CDR3 is TGTGCCAGCAGCCCAGGACGGATGGCCGAGCAGTACTTC. The rearrangement joins TRBV6-5 to TRBJ2-7; no definite D call. There are 13 residues in the CDR3. The germline CDR1 and CDR2 sequences are MNHEY and SVGAGI. V shed 6 bases and J shed 6 bases, with 15 bases lying between them.

CDR3 sequence (DNA): TGTGCCAGCAGCTTATTTAGGCGGGGACAGGGGGAGCTGTTTTTT. It specifies CASSLFRRGQGELFF. The chain recombines TRBV7-2 with TRBJ2-2; tentatively, D is TRBD1 (7 bases). This CDR3 comprises 15 residues. The germline CDR1 and CDR2 sequences are SGHTA and FQGNSA. Trimming cost V 2 bases and J 8 bases, with 15 bases left between them.

This chain joins TRBV7-8 and TRBJ1-5; D might be TRBD1 (5 bases). The CDR3 is made up of 12 amino acids. With 1 base removed from V and 11 bases from J, the gap between germline ends came to 9 bases. The germline gives CDR1 SGHVS, CDR2 FQNEAQ. The CDR3 DNA reads TGTGCCAGCAGCTTAGAGGGGTCGACCCAGCATTTT. Residues: CASSLEGSTQHF.

V gene TRBV7-7 combines with J gene TRBJ2-7, with unresolved D. Trimming took off 5 bases at V and 6 bases at J, with 17 bases between the two ends. CDR3 size: 14 residues. CDR1 and CDR2 (germline): SSHAT, FNYEAQ (reference sequence). Here the CDR3 DNA reads TGTGCCAGCAGCCCCGGGCCAGCCTCCCTCGAGCAGTACTTC. This codes for CASSPGPASLEQYF.

As DNA, the CDR3 is TGTGCCAGCAGTTTAGGAACTAGCGGGAGAAATGAGCAGTTCTTC. Amino acids: CASSLGTSGRNEQFF. V is TRBV27 and J is TRBJ2-1, with 11 nucleotides matching TRBD2. There are 15 residues in the CDR3. Germline CDR1 MNHEY, CDR2 SMNVEV (reference sequence). The V and J ends lost 2 bases and 7 bases, in that order; junction bases with no gene match: 4.

This chain uses TRBV25-1 with TRBJ2-3; D unclear. Germline lookup yields CDR1 MGHDK and CDR2 SYGVNS. Trimming pared 3 bases from V and 2 bases from J, leaving 0 bases between. The CDR3 covers 11 residues. DNA for the CDR3: TGTGCCAGCAGTGACACAGATACGCAGTATTTT. Translation gives CASSDTDTQYF.

This clone was recorded once. J is TRBJ2-7 and V is TRBV7-2, with TRBD2 matching 11 bases. After removal of 5 bases from V and 7 bases from J, the junction contained 16 bases not matched to a gene. The CDR3 has 17 amino acids. CDR1 and CDR2 from the germline V gene are SGHTA and FQGNSA. CDR3 protein: CASSRPLVAGGPGEQYF. CDR3 coding DNA: TGTGCCAGCAGCCGGCCCCTGGTAGCGGGAGGGCCTGGGGAGCAGTACTTC. Filled out from reference TRBV7-2 and TRBJ2-7, the complete variable domain reads GAGVSQSPSNKVTEKGKDVELRCDPISGHTALYWYRQSLGQGLEFLIYFQGNSAPDKSGLPSDRFSAERTGGSVSTLTIQRTQQEDSAVYLCASSRPLVAGGPGEQYFGPGTRLTVT.

The rearrangement joins TRBV7-9 to TRBJ1-5, with D possibly being TRBD1 (5 bases). This CDR3 region has 15 residues. V gave up 3 bases and J gave up 3 bases, with 12 bases separating them. Germline V gene sequence: CDR1 SEHNR, CDR2 FQNEAQ (reference sequence). The CDR3, as DNA: TGTGCCAGCAGCTTGGGGCAGGGTGACAATCAGCCCCAGCATTTT. It codes for CASSLGQGDNQPQHF. Full variable domain (outside the CDR3, taken from reference TRBV7-9 and TRBJ1-5): DTGVSQNPRHKITKRGQNVTFRCDPISEHNRLYWYRQTLGQGPEFLTYFQNEAQLEKSRLLSDRFSAERPKGSFSTLEIQRTEQGDSAMYLCASSLGQGDNQPQHFGDGTRLSIL.

This rearrangement joins TRBV11-3 to TRBJ1-1; tentatively, D is TRBD1 (5 bases). V gave up 6 bases and J gave up 2 bases, with 13 bases separating them. CDR3 size: 14 residues. Germline lookup yields CDR1 SGHNT and CDR2 YENEEA. CDR3 DNA sequence: TGTGCCAGCAGTCGGAGGGGACCCAACACTGAAGCTTTCTTT. Translation gives CASSRRGPNTEAFF.

The rearrangement links TRBV7-9 to TRBJ1-4; D gene ambiguous. This CDR3 has 11 residues. Germline V CDR1 and CDR2: SEHNR, FQNEAQ (reference sequence). The V end lost 5 bases, the J end lost 7 bases, and 5 bases lay between the germline ends. CDR3 residues: CASSRSEKLFF. DNA for the CDR3: TGTGCCAGCAGCCGGAGTGAAAAACTGTTTTTT.

The chain has TRBV5-6 and TRBJ2-1; TRBD2 might be the D (6 bases). The CDR3 sequence is 16 residues long. V gave up 1 base and J gave up 7 bases, with 18 bases separating them. Germline V gene data show CDR1 as SGHDT and CDR2 as YYEEEE. In DNA, the CDR3 is TGTGCCAGCAGCTTGATTTATACGGGAGCCCTTAATGAGCAGTTCTTC. This encodes CASSLIYTGALNEQFF.

This rearrangement joins TRBV28 to TRBJ2-3; 7 nucleotides agree with TRBD2. The length of the CDR3 is 15 residues. CDR1 is MDHEN and CDR2 is SYDVKM in the germline V gene. Trimming at V came to 5 bases and at J to 6 bases, leaving 11 bases not matched to a gene. The CDR3 DNA is TGTGCCAGCAGTAGTCAGCGGGATTTCGGGGATACGCAGTATTTT. Translated, it gives CASSSQRDFGDTQYF.

The chain couples TRBV5-1 to TRBJ1-4; no clear D gene. This CDR3 is 13 amino acids long. Trimming pared 1 base from V and 10 bases from J, leaving 11 bases between. Looked up from germline, CDR1 is SGHRS and CDR2 is YFSETQ. This CDR3 is CASSLKVLGKLFF. The CDR3 nucleotides are TGCGCCAGCAGCTTGAAAGTTTTAGGAAAACTGTTTTTT. Filled out from reference TRBV5-1 and TRBJ1-4, the complete variable domain reads KAGVTQTPRYLIKTRGQQVTLSCSPISGHRSVSWYQQTPGQGLQFLFEYFSETQRNKGNFPGRFSGRQFSNSRSEMNVSTLELGDSALYLCASSLKVLGKLFFGSGTQLSVL.

The rearrangement uses TRBV6-1 and TRBJ1-2, with D hard to call. Trimming cost V 7 bases and J 2 bases, with 17 bases left between them. Germline V CDR1 and CDR2: MNHNS, SASEGT. This CDR3 region has 15 residues. The CDR3 here is CASTKGRTQNYGYTF. CDR3 coding DNA: TGTGCCAGCACCAAAGGGCGCACACAGAACTATGGCTACACCTTC.

The CDR3 DNA follows: TGTGCCAGCAGCTTAGTAGGGGACTTAGGCCACAATGAGCAGTTCTTC. Amino acids: CASSLVGDLGHNEQFF. V usage is TRBV7-2 and J usage is TRBJ2-1; D is possibly TRBD2 (6 bases). This CDR3 comprises 16 residues. Germline CDR1 and CDR2: SGHTA and FQGNSA. The V end lost 1 base, the J end lost 5 bases, and 15 bases lay between the germline ends.